The clone carrying this TCR beta chain was seen at least ten times. The antigen remains unidentified. These data are taken from a study of read filtering for tumor transcriptome and immune sequencing. Turning to the study itself: The cohort had about 16 men and around 15 women aged roughly 40 to 90, mean roughly 70 years. Whole-transcriptome libraries were prepared after DNase treatment. Revised staging placed eight or nine patients in R-ISS I, about 17 in II, 6 or 7 in III. The study's findings and limits: IR-seq captured clonotypes deeper and more reliably than RNA-seq.

CDR3 length: 14 residues. The germline gives CDR1 SQVTM, CDR2 ANQGSEA. V was pared by 7 bases and J by 6 bases, with 18 bases between. The library was built from roughly 400 ng RNA with molecular barcoded adaptors for alpha/delta and beta/gamma chains. MiXCR was run by TCRdb on the reads, yielding one entry per CDR3 protein. Among 45,000 to 55,000 distinct CDR3 sequences, around 12% were seen once, and the ten largest hold 14% to 15%. The clonotype originates from a donor at least 40 years old with multiple myeloma. Material: a population of CD138-negative cells sorted from bone marrow. The chain has TRBV29-1 and TRBJ2-2; a weak D match, TRBD1 (7 bases). CDR3 in amino acids: CSGNRGGGSGELFF. The DNA for the CDR3 is TGCAGCGGGAACAGGGGAGGAGGCTCCGGGGAGCTGTTTTTT.